This TCR beta chain comes out of a study of cytotoxic CD8 clonotypes in ibrutinib-treated CLL. General observations from the study: Upon ibrutinib response clonality rose, and upon progression it fell back toward baseline. Public clonotypes were seen rarely and were contracted or stable on treatment.

As concerns this clone: The antigen is unknown.

The germline V gene has CDR1 LGHNT and CDR2 FRNRAP. V dropped 7 bases and J dropped 1; count of bases not matched to a gene: 8. The length of the CDR3 is 16 residues. The intended depth for sequencing was 1 in 200,000 to 1 in 1 million T cells. The repertoire was sequenced with immunoSEQ multiplex PCR; TCRdb's copy has only in-frame clones and lacks some. The sample contains some 61,000 clones, around two thirds of which appear only once. Source: PBMCs, taken after 12 months of ibrutinib treatment. The genes are TRBV12-5 and TRBJ1-3; 9 positions agree with TRBD1. This sequence was found in a human donor with chronic lymphocytic leukemia. CDR3 in DNA: TGTGCTAGTGCCCCAGGACAGGGGAGTTCTGGAAACACCATATATTTT. Translating gives CASAPGQGSSGNTIYF.